Listed here is a single T cell receptor beta chain. The sample originates from a study of shared T cell receptors in the human thymus. Repertoires were generated with immunoSEQ multiplex PCR, while TCRdb's copy carries only in-frame clones and drops some. The data hold about 540,000 clones, with 75% to 80% observed a single time. The data also belong to a second study, concerning human thymus T cells. That publication notes: Healthy Finnish infants undergoing corrective surgery for congenital heart defects provided the donor material. Thymus was obtained from resections taken during corrective heart surgery. Among unrelated individuals, related research reported thymic repertoires that overlapped highly.

Specimen: thymocytes. This TCR came from a boy in the first two years of life with a congenital heart defect.

CDR3 in amino acids: CATSKGLSGNTIYF. The CDR3 nucleotides read TGTGCCACCAGCAAGGGGCTTTCTGGAAACACCATATATTTT. The rearrangement joins TRBV15 to TRBJ1-3; D is perhaps TRBD1 (5 bases). Germline-derived CDR1 and CDR2 are LNHNV and YYDKDF (reference sequence). This CDR3 is 14 amino acids long. Trimming removed 4 bases at V and 1 base at J, with 8 bases between.